This T cell receptor (beta chain) was captured in a study of blood T cell repertoires in COVID-19. Study details: Material from acute and convalescent COVID-19 was sourced from the United States, Italy and Spain. T cells, B-cell-depleted T cells, or PBMCs provided the cDNA or gDNA that served as material.

After removal of 5 bases from V and 5 bases from J, the junction contained 15 bases not matched to a gene. The CDR3 is 18 residues long. The germline CDR1 and CDR2 sequences are LNHDA and SQIVND (reference sequence). Profiling relied on immunoSEQ multiplex PCR, and the TCRdb table lists in-frame clones only, not all of them. The sample lists about 33,000 clones; 88% were seen once. Sequencing used peripheral blood. This chain links TRBV19 with TRBJ2-2; 9 bases map to TRBD2. The clonotype comes from a human donor in a cohort sampled during active COVID-19. The CDR3 DNA follows: TGTGCCAGTAGTGGTCTAGCGGGGTTTAGTTGGGGTACCGGGGAGCTGTTTTTT. Residues: CASSGLAGFSWGTGELFF.